The 14 T cell receptor beta chains reported below all come from one sample, sequenced in a study of cytomegalovirus exposure and HLA in healthy donors. The PCR ran on 60 Vbeta and 13 Jbeta primers. TCRdb keeps only in-frame clones here, not all; method: immunoSEQ multiplex PCR. Among more than 200,000 clones listed, roughly 80% were seen once. Source material: PBMCs. These receptors all come from a girl aged 2 to 10 in good health and CMV-seronegative.

This chain links TRBV9 with TRBJ2-7; TRBD2 aligns across 7 bases. V was pared by 3 bases and J by 3 bases, with 12 bases of the junction left unmatched. This CDR3 region has 16 residues. CDR1 and CDR2 (germline): SGDLS, YYNGEE. The CDR3: CASSEGSSGYLYEQYF. The CDR3 DNA follows: TGTGCCAGCAGCGAGGGGTCTAGCGGATACCTCTACGAGCAGTACTTC.

The gene calls are TRBV6-1 and TRBJ2-1; TRBD2 matches 13 bases. The germline CDR1 and CDR2 sequences are MNHNS and SASEGT. With V trimmed by 10 bases and J by 9 bases, 9 bases remained unmatched. The CDR3 sequence is 14 residues long. The chain's CDR3 is CATQTSGGAFEQFF. In nucleotides, the CDR3 is TGTGCCACGCAAACTAGCGGGGGGGCTTTTGAGCAGTTCTTC.

The CDR3 DNA sequence: TGTGCCAGCACACAGGGGAGATGGGGGAGGATAGGCTACGAGCAGTACTTC. This codes for CASTQGRWGRIGYEQYF. The chain carries TRBV11-2 and TRBJ2-7; tentatively, D is TRBD1 (7 bases). The V end lost 7 bases, the J end lost 3 bases, and 25 bases lay between the germline ends. The germline V gene has CDR1 SGHAT and CDR2 FQNNGV. The CDR3 has 17 residues.

The V call is TRBV6-5, the J call TRBJ2-7, with a tentative D call TRBD1 (5 bases). The CDR3 runs 15 residues. The germline gives CDR1 MNHEY, CDR2 SVGAGI. V gave up 0 bases and J gave up 2 bases, with 11 bases separating them. The CDR3, as DNA: TGTGCCAGCAGTTACTCGTCCCAGGGAACCTACGAGCAGTACTTC. Its protein is CASSYSSQGTYEQYF.

This chain joins TRBV6-1 and TRBJ2-7; tentative D call: TRBD1 (6 bases). CDR3 size: 14 residues. The V and J ends lost 2 bases and 3 bases respectively, with 11 bases between them. Germline-derived CDR1 and CDR2 are MNHNS and SASEGT. Here the CDR3 reads CASSETYRDYEQYF. The CDR3 coding sequence is TGTGCCAGCAGTGAAACCTACAGGGACTACGAGCAGTACTTC.

The chain employs TRBV7-9 and TRBJ2-3; D may be TRBD2 (5 bases). This CDR3 has 17 residues. Per germline, CDR1 SEHNR and CDR2 FQNEAQ (reference sequence). Trimming stripped 4 bases from V and 6 bases from J, with 23 bases between. This CDR3 is CASSSERFPSSGDTQYF. The CDR3 DNA sequence: TGTGCCAGCAGCTCCGAGCGGTTCCCCTCGAGTGGGGATACGCAGTATTTT.

This chain connects TRBV5-1 to TRBJ2-2; D is ambiguous. Trimming took 1 base from V and 7 from J, leaving 8 bases between them. CDR1 and CDR2 (germline): SGHRS, YFSETQ. The CDR3 sequence is 13 residues long. This CDR3 is CASSLWQDGELFF. The CDR3 DNA follows: TGCGCCAGCAGCTTGTGGCAGGACGGGGAGCTGTTTTTT.

The chain carries TRBV4-1 and TRBJ1-5; 7 positions agree with TRBD1. CDR1 MGHRA and CDR2 YSYEKL come from the germline V gene. This CDR3 has 16 residues. V gave up 3 bases and J gave up 4 bases; unmatched junction bases: 9. The CDR3 DNA is TGCGCCAGCAGCCAGCGTTTAGAGGGGGCGAATCAGCCCCAGCATTTT. Residues: CASSQRLEGANQPQHF.

This chain links TRBV7-9 with TRBJ2-2, with a weak D call TRBD1 (6 bases). Germline V lookup: CDR1 SEHNR, CDR2 FQNEAQ (reference sequence). V lost 6 bases and J 6 bases, leaving 17 bases between the germline ends. The CDR3 has 15 residues. The CDR3 DNA follows: TGTGCCAGCAGTCGTAACCAGACAGGACCCGGGGAGCTGTTTTTT. Encoded protein: CASSRNQTGPGELFF.

The chain joins TRBV4-2 to TRBJ2-7; 8 bases match TRBD2. CDR1 and CDR2 from the germline V gene are LGHNA and YNFKEQ. The CDR3 loop spans 14 amino acids. V shed 3 bases, J shed 3 bases, and the junction held 4 bases outside the gene matches. The CDR3 DNA reads as TGTGCCAGCAGCCAGTCAGCGGGGGACTACGAGCAGTACTTC. Translated: CASSQSAGDYEQYF.

For this clone: One end of the junction does not line up with germline, which may come from a read error. The rearrangement links TRBV19 to TRBJ2-1; 7 bases fit TRBD1. The CDR3 sequence is 14 residues long. Per the germline V gene, CDR1 is LNHDA and CDR2 is SQIVND (reference sequence). The CDR3 reads CASSTWDRYSEQFF. The CDR3 coding sequence is TGTGCCAGTAGTACATGGGACAGATACAGTGAGCAGTTCTTC.

This clone was seen once. J is TRBJ2-1 and V is TRBV2; D call uncertain. CDR1 is SNHLY and CDR2 is FYNNEI in the germline V gene. Between the trimmed V and J ends, which lost 10 bases and 9 bases, there was a span of 16 bases. The CDR3 contains 12 residues. The DNA of the CDR3 is TGTGCCACCACTGGGCTCGATAGTGAGCAGTTCTTC. Translating it yields CATTGLDSEQFF.

The J gene is TRBJ2-1, the V gene TRBV4-1; TRBD2 matches 7 bases. The CDR3 consists of 14 residues. V dropped 8 bases and J dropped 0; count of bases not matched to a gene: 4. The germline V gene has CDR1 MGHRA and CDR2 YSYEKL. In DNA form, the CDR3 reads TGCGCCAGCCGGCGGGAGAGCTCCTACAATGAGCAGTTCTTC. Protein product: CASRRESSYNEQFF.

This rearrangement joins TRBV19 to TRBJ1-2, with 7 bases fitting TRBD1. V dropped 2 bases and J dropped 4; count of bases not matched to a gene: 4. In germline, CDR1 is LNHDA, CDR2 SQIVND (reference sequence). The CDR3 runs 14 residues. The CDR3 loop reads CASSIWGQPYGYTF. The CDR3 DNA reads as TGTGCCAGTAGTATATGGGGACAGCCCTATGGCTACACCTTC.